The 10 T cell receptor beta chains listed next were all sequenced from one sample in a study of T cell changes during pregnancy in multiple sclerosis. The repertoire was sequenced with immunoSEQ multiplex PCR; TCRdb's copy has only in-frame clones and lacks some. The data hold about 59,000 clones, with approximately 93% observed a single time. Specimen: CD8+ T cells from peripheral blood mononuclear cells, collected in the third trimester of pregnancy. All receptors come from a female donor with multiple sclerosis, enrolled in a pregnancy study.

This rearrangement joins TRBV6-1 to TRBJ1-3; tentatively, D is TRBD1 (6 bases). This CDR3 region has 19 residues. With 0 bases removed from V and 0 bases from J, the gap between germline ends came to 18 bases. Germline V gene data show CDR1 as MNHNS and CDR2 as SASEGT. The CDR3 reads CASSEALIGQPISGNTIYF. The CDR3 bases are TGTGCCAGCAGTGAAGCGCTTATCGGACAGCCGATCTCTGGAAACACCATATATTTT.

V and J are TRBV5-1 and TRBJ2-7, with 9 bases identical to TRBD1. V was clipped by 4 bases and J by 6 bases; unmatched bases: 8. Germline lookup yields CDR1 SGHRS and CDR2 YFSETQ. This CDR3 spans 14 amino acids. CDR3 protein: CASSPGDREVEQYF. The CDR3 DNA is TGCGCCAGCAGCCCAGGGGACAGGGAGGTCGAGCAGTACTTC. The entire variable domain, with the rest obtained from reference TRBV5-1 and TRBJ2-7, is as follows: KAGVTQTPRYLIKTRGQQVTLSCSPISGHRSVSWYQQTPGQGLQFLFEYFSETQRNKGNFPGRFSGRQFSNSRSEMNVSTLELGDSALYLCASSPGDREVEQYFGPGTRLTVT.

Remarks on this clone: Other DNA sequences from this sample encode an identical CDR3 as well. Here the CDR3 reads CASSISVNTEAFF. CDR3 coding DNA: TGTGCCAGTAGTATTTCGGTGAACACTGAAGCTTTCTTT. J is TRBJ1-1 and V is TRBV19; no clear D gene. Trimming cost V 3 bases and J 0 bases, with 5 bases left between them. The germline V gene encodes CDR1 LNHDA and CDR2 SQIVND (reference sequence). The CDR3 spans 13 residues.

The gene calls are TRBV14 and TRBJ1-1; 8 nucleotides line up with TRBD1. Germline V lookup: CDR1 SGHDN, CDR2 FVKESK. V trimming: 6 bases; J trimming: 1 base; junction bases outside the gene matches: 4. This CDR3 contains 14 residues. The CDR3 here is CASRQGQENTEAFF. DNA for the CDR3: TGTGCCAGCAGGCAGGGACAGGAGAACACTGAAGCTTTCTTT.

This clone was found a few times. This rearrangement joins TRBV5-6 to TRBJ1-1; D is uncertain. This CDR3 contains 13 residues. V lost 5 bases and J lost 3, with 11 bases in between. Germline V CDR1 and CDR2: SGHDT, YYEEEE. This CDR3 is CASSSQPYTEAFF. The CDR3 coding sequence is TGTGCCAGCAGTTCACAGCCCTACACTGAAGCTTTCTTT. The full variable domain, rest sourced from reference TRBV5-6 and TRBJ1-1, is DAGVTQSPTHLIKTRGQQVTLRCSPKSGHDTVSWYQQALGQGPQFIFQYYEEEERQRGNFPDRFSGHQFPNYSSELNVNALLLGDSALYLCASSSQPYTEAFFGQGTRLTVV.

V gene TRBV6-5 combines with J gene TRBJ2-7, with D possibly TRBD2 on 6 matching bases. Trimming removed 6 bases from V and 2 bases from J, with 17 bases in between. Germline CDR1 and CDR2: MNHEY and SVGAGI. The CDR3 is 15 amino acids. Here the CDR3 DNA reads TGTGCCAGCAGGCGACCGGGAGAACGAGCCTACGAGCAGTACTTC. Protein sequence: CASRRPGERAYEQYF.

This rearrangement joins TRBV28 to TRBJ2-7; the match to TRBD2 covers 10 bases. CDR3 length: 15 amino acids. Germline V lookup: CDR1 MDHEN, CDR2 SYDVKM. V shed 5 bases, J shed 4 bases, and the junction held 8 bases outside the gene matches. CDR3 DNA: TGTGCCAGCAGTGTTTCAGGACTAGCGGAATACGAGCAGTACTTC. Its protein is CASSVSGLAEYEQYF.

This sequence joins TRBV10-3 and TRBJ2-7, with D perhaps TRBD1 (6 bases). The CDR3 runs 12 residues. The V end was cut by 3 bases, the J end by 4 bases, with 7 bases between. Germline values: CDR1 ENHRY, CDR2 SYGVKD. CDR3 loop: CAISERGYEQYF. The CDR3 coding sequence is TGTGCCATCAGTGAAAGGGGGTACGAGCAGTACTTC.

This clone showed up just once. CDR3 nucleotides: TGTGCCAGCAGTGGGGGCGGGGAGCAGTTCTTC. Translating it yields CASSGGGEQFF. The V and J genes are TRBV6-5 and TRBJ2-1; D might be TRBD1 (6 bases). The V gene's germline CDR1 is MNHEY and CDR2 SVGAGI. The CDR3 covers 11 residues. The ends were cut back, 5 bases at V and 10 bases at J, with 9 bases in the middle.

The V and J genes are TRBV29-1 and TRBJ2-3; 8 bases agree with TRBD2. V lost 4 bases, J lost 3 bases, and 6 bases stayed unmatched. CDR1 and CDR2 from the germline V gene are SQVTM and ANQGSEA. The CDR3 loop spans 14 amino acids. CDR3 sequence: CSVGGLGVTDTQYF. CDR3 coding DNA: TGCAGCGTTGGGGGACTAGGAGTTACAGATACGCAGTATTTT.